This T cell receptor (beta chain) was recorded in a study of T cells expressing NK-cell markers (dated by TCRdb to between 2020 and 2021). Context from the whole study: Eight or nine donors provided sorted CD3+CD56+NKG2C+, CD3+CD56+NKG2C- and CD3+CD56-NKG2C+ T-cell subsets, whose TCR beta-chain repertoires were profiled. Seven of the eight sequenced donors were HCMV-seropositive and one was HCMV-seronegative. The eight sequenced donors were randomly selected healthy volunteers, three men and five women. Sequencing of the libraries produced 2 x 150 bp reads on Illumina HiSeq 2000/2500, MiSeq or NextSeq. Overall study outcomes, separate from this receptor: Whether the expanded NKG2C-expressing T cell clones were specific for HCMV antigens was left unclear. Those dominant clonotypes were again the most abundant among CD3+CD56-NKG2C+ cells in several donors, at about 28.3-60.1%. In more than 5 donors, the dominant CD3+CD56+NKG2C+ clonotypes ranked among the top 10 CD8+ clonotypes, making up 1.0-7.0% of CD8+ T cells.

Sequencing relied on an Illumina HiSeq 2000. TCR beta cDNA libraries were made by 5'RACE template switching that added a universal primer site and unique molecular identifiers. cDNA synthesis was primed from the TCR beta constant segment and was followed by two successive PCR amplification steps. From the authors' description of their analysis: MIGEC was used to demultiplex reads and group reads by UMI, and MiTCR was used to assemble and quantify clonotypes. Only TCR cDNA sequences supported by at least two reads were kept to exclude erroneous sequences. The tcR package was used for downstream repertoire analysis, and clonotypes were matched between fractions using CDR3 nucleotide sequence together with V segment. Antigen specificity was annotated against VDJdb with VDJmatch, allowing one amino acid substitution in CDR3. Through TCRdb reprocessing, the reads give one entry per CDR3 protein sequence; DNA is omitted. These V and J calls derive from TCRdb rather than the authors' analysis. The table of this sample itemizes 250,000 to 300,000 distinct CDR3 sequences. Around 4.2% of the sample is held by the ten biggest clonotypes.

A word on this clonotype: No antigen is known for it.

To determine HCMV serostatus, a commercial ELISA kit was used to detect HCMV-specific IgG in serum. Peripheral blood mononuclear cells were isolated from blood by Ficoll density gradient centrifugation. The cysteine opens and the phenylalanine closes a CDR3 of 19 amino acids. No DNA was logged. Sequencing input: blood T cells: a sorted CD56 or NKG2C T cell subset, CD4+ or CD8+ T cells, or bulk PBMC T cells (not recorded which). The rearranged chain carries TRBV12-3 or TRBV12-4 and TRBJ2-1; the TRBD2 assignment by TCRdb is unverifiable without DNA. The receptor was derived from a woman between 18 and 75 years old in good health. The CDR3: CASSFPRGEPGLDMNEQFF.